The clone carrying this TCR beta chain has at least ten counts. No antigen is known for it. The data belong to a study of identical twins. Study-level results: Among out-of-frame alpha sequences shared by twins, low generation probability occurred in excess. Beta clonotypes that were abundant in cord blood contained fewer insertions, a pattern absent from memory repertoires.

Donors were all healthy Caucasians. From the 5' RACE reads, TCRdb called clonotypes with MiXCR, one entry per CDR3 protein. The data show about 280,000 distinct CDR3 sequences, about 8.9% seen once. This sample also belongs to another study, concerning yellow fever vaccine responses in identical twins.

This receptor was taken from a woman aged 18 to 35 in good health. Sequencing was carried out using memory (CD45RO+) T cells sorted from blood.

DNA of the CDR3: TGTGCCAGCAGCCTCGATGGGGTCGGCACAGATACGCAGTATTTT. Translated, it gives CASSLDGVGTDTQYF. This rearrangement joins TRBV27 to TRBJ2-3; D is uncertain. Per germline, CDR1 MNHEY and CDR2 SMNVEV (reference sequence). The CDR3 has 15 residues. V was cut by 6 bases and J by 1 base, with 14 bases left in between.